Following are 30 T cell receptor beta chains from one sample sequenced in a study of breast tumors, draining lymph nodes, adjacent tissues. The lymph nodes were axillary draining lymph nodes from breast cancer patients. TCRdb passed the multiplex PCR reads through MiXCR, listing each CDR3 protein once. The data hold approximately 89,000 distinct CDR3 sequences, with approximately 28% observed a single time. The source material was axillary lymph node tissue. Source of these receptors: a female donor with breast cancer. Some clones in this sample may be carry-over from other donors' samples.

This clonotype was seen ten or more times. Sequence at one end of the junction differs from germline and may be a read error. The chain is built from TRBV2 and TRBJ2-7, with D uncertain. This CDR3 is 12 amino acids long. Germline CDR1 SNHLY, CDR2 FYNNEI. CDR3 in DNA: TGTGCCAGCAGTGCTAGTCTCACGCTGAGACCCTTC. Translated, it gives CASSASLTLRPF.

This clonotype was seen a few times. One base away lies a much larger clone, so this may be a sequencing read error. The CDR3 DNA reads as TGTGCCAGCAGCGTCGGACTAGGTTACAATGAGCAGTCCTTC. Translated, it gives CASSVGLGYNEQSF. V is TRBV9 and J is TRBJ2-1, with TRBD2 matching 7 bases. CDR3 length: 14 amino acids. Germline CDR1 reads SGDLS; CDR2 reads YYNGEE.

The chain is built from TRBV7-9 and TRBJ2-6; 7 bases line up with TRBD2. Germline CDR1 is SEHNR and CDR2 is FQNEAQ (reference sequence). V lost 5 bases, J lost 0 bases, and 7 bases stayed unmatched. The CDR3 covers 17 residues. The CDR3 nucleotides read TGTGCCAGCAGCGCCCAGCCGGGGGGCTCTGGGGCCAACGTCCTGACTTTC. Its protein product is CASSAQPGGSGANVLTF.

This clonotype showed up many times. This rearrangement joins TRBV14 to TRBJ2-7; D might be TRBD1 (5 bases). This CDR3 is 14 amino acids long. Germline V lookup: CDR1 SGHDN, CDR2 FVKESK. V was pared by 0 bases and J by 3 bases, with 9 bases between. DNA of the CDR3: TGTGCCAGCAGCCAAGACAGGGTCAGCTACGAGCAGTACTTC. This translates into CASSQDRVSYEQYF.

This clonotype showed up many times. The chain combines TRBV20-1 with TRBJ2-5; D perhaps matches TRBD2 (7 bases). Trimming removed 1 base from V and 5 bases from J, with 14 bases in between. CDR3 size: 14 residues. CDR1 is DFQATT and CDR2 is SNEGSKA in the germline V gene (reference sequence). CDR3 residues: CSARGGGGLETQYF. The CDR3 nucleotides are TGCAGTGCTAGAGGAGGGGGGGGGCTGGAGACCCAGTACTTC.

The chain uses TRBV9 and TRBJ2-3, with TRBD2 identical over 11 bases. Germline CDR1 SGDLS, CDR2 YYNGEE. Trimming took 0 bases from V and 2 from J; bases not matched to a gene: 2. The CDR3 extends over 16 amino acids. This chain's CDR3 is CASSVGLAGITDTQYF. The CDR3 DNA follows: TGTGCCAGCAGCGTAGGACTAGCGGGGATCACAGATACGCAGTATTTT.

In this sample, this clonotype turned up many times. CDR3 in DNA: TGTGCCAGCAGCTTGGTGCTAGCGGGAGGAGATACGCAGTATTTT. This translates into CASSLVLAGGDTQYF. The chain is built from TRBV5-6 and TRBJ2-3; 11 bases are a match to TRBD2. The CDR3 has 15 amino acids. Trimming cost V 0 bases and J 5 bases; bases outside gene matches: 2. Per germline, CDR1 SGHDT and CDR2 YYEEEE.

This clonotype was picked up many times. The V and J genes are TRBV27 and TRBJ2-3, with 11 bases matching TRBD2. With 9 bases clipped from V and 3 bases from J, the junction kept 5 bases outside the gene matches. Per the germline V gene, CDR1 is MNHEY and CDR2 is SMNVEV (reference sequence). The CDR3 runs 14 residues. CDR3 region: CASTGLAGTDTQYF. DNA for the CDR3: TGTGCCAGTACTGGACTAGCGGGTACAGATACGCAGTATTTT.

This clonotype was seen ten or more times. The chain links TRBV7-3 to TRBJ2-7, with D possibly TRBD1 on 6 matching bases. This CDR3 is 13 amino acids long. V dropped 6 bases and J dropped 4 bases, with 13 bases sitting between them. The V gene's germline CDR1 is SGHTA and CDR2 FQGTGA. In DNA, the CDR3 is TGTGCCAGCAGTCTCGACAGGTTTTACGAGCAGTACTTC. This translates into CASSLDRFYEQYF.

The chain joins TRBV5-1 to TRBJ2-7, with TRBD2 matching 9 bases. Germline V gene lookup returns CDR1 SGHRS and CDR2 YFSETQ. Unmatched junction bases numbered 8, after V lost 1 base and J lost 3 bases. The CDR3 is 16 residues long. The CDR3 protein is CASSLRGGSGSYEQYF. The CDR3 DNA sequence: TGCGCCAGCAGCTTGAGAGGAGGTAGCGGGAGCTACGAGCAGTACTTC.

The chain carries TRBV5-1 and TRBJ1-1; 8 nucleotides line up with TRBD1. With V trimmed by 4 bases and J by 4 bases, 3 bases remained unmatched. CDR3 length: 13 amino acids. The germline gives CDR1 SGHRS, CDR2 YFSETQ. CDR3 nucleotide sequence: TGCGCCAGCAGCCAAACAGGGGGCACTGAAGCTTTCTTT. Amino acids: CASSQTGGTEAFF.

Ten or more counts support this clonotype. The chain recombines TRBV7-9 with TRBJ2-1; 7 nucleotides agree with TRBD1. V shed 6 bases, J shed 4 bases, and the junction held 6 bases outside the gene matches. The CDR3 loop spans 14 amino acids. The germline V gene encodes CDR1 SEHNR and CDR2 FQNEAQ (reference sequence). The CDR3: CASRTTGPYNEQFF. The CDR3 DNA follows: TGTGCCAGCAGAACGACAGGGCCGTACAATGAGCAGTTCTTC.

A remark on this clonotype: This clone may be a read error of a much larger clone one base away. The rearrangement links TRBV12-3 or TRBV12-4 to TRBJ2-2; 7 bases match TRBD2. The CDR3 is 16 residues long. V gave up 3 bases and J gave up 1 base; unmatched junction bases: 5. The CDR3 sequence is CASSFGGTKNTGELFF. The DNA of the CDR3 is TGTGCCAGCAGTTTCGGTGGGACTAAGAACACCGGGGAGCTGTTTTTT.

This clonotype was detected many times. The chain has TRBV2 and TRBJ1-4, with 8 bases matching TRBD1. The CDR3 loop spans 13 amino acids. Germline-derived CDR1 and CDR2 are SNHLY and FYNNEI. J lost 7 bases, V lost 5 bases, and 3 bases had no gene match. CDR3: CASSNRGVEKLFF. The CDR3 nucleotides read TGTGCCAGCAGTAACAGGGGGGTTGAAAAACTGTTTTTT. The entire variable domain, with the rest obtained from reference TRBV2 and TRBJ1-4, is as follows: EPEVTQTPSHQVTQMGQEVILRCVPISNHLYFYWYRQILGQKVEFLVSFYNNEISEKSEIFDDQFSVERPDGSNFTLKIRSTKLEDSAMYFCASSNRGVEKLFFGSGTQLSVL.

V gene TRBV7-9 combines with J gene TRBJ2-5; TRBD1 aligns across 11 bases. Per germline, CDR1 SEHNR and CDR2 FQNEAQ (reference sequence). Unmatched junction bases numbered 7, after V lost 5 bases and J lost 5 bases. CDR3 length: 15 amino acids. This CDR3 is CASSRDRGAGETQYF. As DNA, the CDR3 is TGTGCCAGCAGCCGGGACAGGGGGGCCGGGGAGACCCAGTACTTC.

About this clonotype itself: A read error may be the cause here, since a much bigger clone is one base away. The genes are TRBV5-7 and TRBJ2-1, with TRBD2 as a possible D gene (6 bases). TRBV5-7 is an ORF; its function is uncertain. The CDR3 sequence is 15 residues long. V was clipped by 4 bases and J by 9 bases, with 20 bases between them. CDR3 nucleotide sequence: TGTGCCAGCAGCCTTAGCGGAAACAATCGGAGTGAGCAGTTCTTC. Translating it yields CASSLSGNNRSEQFF.

This clonotype was recorded at least ten times. V gene TRBV29-1 combines with J gene TRBJ1-2; 12 bases agree with TRBD1. CDR3 length equals 15 residues. The ends lost 6 bases at V and 4 bases at J; junction bases unmatched: 9. The germline gives CDR1 SQVTM, CDR2 ANQGSEA. In nucleotides, the CDR3 is TGCAGCGTCCCCCCGGGACAGGGGGCTGGCTATGGCTACACCTTC. As protein: CSVPPGQGAGYGYTF.

The table lists this clonotype with many counts. This chain links TRBV11-2 with TRBJ2-1, with D hard to call. V shed 3 bases and J shed 4 bases, with 10 bases lying between them. This CDR3 contains 14 residues. CDR1 is SGHAT and CDR2 is FQNNGV in the germline V gene. The CDR3 nucleotides read TGTGCCAGCAGCTTTAATCTGCCATACAATGAGCAGTTCTTC. Translation: CASSFNLPYNEQFF.

This clonotype was counted at least ten times. This chain links TRBV5-1 with TRBJ1-5; the D is unclear. The germline V and J ends were trimmed by 0 bases and 0 bases, with 10 bases remaining between them. The germline V gene has CDR1 SGHRS and CDR2 YFSETQ. The CDR3 extends over 16 amino acids. The CDR3 loop reads CASSLEGPHSNQPQHF. The CDR3 bases are TGCGCCAGCAGCTTGGAGGGCCCTCATAGCAATCAGCCCCAGCATTTT. Drawing the rest from reference TRBV5-1 and TRBJ1-5, the complete variable domain is KAGVTQTPRYLIKTRGQQVTLSCSPISGHRSVSWYQQTPGQGLQFLFEYFSETQRNKGNFPGRFSGRQFSNSRSEMNVSTLELGDSALYLCASSLEGPHSNQPQHFGDGTRLSIL.

This clonotype showed up many times. The rearrangement links TRBV20-1 to TRBJ2-5; TRBD2 matches at 9 bases. The V gene's germline CDR1 is DFQATT and CDR2 SNEGSKA (reference sequence). The CDR3 is made up of 15 amino acids. The ends lost 6 bases at V and 5 bases at J; junction bases unmatched: 13. CDR3 coding DNA: TGCAGTGCCCCACCGCGGGAGGGTATATCGGAGACCCAGTACTTC. Encoded protein: CSAPPREGISETQYF.

The chain carries TRBV20-1 and TRBJ2-7; a possible D gene is TRBD2 (7 bases). The CDR3 is made up of 14 amino acids. Germline V gene lookup returns CDR1 DFQATT and CDR2 SNEGSKA (reference sequence). Trimming took 3 bases from V and 2 from J, leaving 14 bases between them. CDR3 residues: CSASFSGGAYEQYF. The CDR3 coding sequence is TGCAGTGCTAGCTTTTCGGGGGGCGCCTACGAGCAGTACTTC.

V and J are TRBV10-3 and TRBJ2-5; TRBD2 matches 7 bases. Germline assignment: CDR1 ENHRY and CDR2 SYGVKD. The trim removed 3 bases at V and 6 bases at J, leaving 7 bases unmatched. This CDR3 has 14 residues. The CDR3 DNA reads TGTGCCATCAGTGATGGACTAGGGGTAAAGACCCAGTACTTC. Protein product: CAISDGLGVKTQYF.

This clonotype was counted ten times or more. Possible read error: a much larger clone is one base away. V gene TRBV20-1 combines with J gene TRBJ1-2, with D possibly matching TRBD1 (5 bases). V shed 3 bases and J shed 4 bases, with 18 bases lying between them. CDR1 and CDR2 from the germline V gene are DFQATT and SNEGSKA (reference sequence). The CDR3 is 15 amino acids. The CDR3 sequence is CSARGGALLTYGYTF. CDR3 nucleotide sequence: TGCAGTGCTAGGGGGGGAGCACTTCTTACCTATGGCTACACCTTC.

A remark on this clonotype: A much bigger clone sits one base away, suggesting this may be a read error. The genes are TRBV4-1 and TRBJ2-1, with no clear D. Trimming pared 6 bases from V and 9 bases from J, leaving 9 bases between. The CDR3 contains 11 residues. Germline V gene lookup returns CDR1 MGHRA and CDR2 YSYEKL. DNA of the CDR3: TGCGCCAGCAGTCGAGACTGTGAGCAGTTCTTC. The encoded protein is CASSRDCEQFF.

V and J are TRBV5-6 and TRBJ2-7; 7 bases are a match to TRBD2. The CDR3 has 14 amino acids. V lost 0 bases and J lost 4; bases outside the gene matches: 4. From germline, CDR1 is SGHDT and CDR2 YYEEEE. The CDR3, as DNA: TGTGCCAGCAGCTTGGTTGCAGCGGGATACGAGCAGTACTTC. Amino acid sequence: CASSLVAAGYEQYF.

This clonotype was detected many times. This chain links TRBV5-1 with TRBJ2-1, with 11 bases aligning to TRBD2. The length of the CDR3 is 17 residues. Germline CDR1 SGHRS, CDR2 YFSETQ. V was clipped by 4 bases and J by 4 bases; unmatched bases: 10. CDR3 protein: CASSGASGRPSYNEQFF. The CDR3 DNA reads TGCGCCAGCAGCGGGGCTAGCGGGAGGCCCTCTTACAATGAGCAGTTCTTC.

This clonotype showed up many times. The chain carries TRBV19 and TRBJ2-7, with D possibly being TRBD2 (6 bases). Germline values: CDR1 LNHDA, CDR2 SQIVND (reference sequence). This CDR3 has 14 amino acids. Trimming pared 5 bases from V and 3 bases from J, leaving 14 bases between. The CDR3 loop is CASSLSTSGYEQYF. The CDR3 DNA sequence: TGTGCCAGTAGTCTCTCGACTAGTGGCTACGAGCAGTACTTC. The full variable domain, its missing parts supplied by reference TRBV19 and TRBJ2-7, is DGGITQSPKYLFRKEGQNVTLSCEQNLNHDAMYWYRQDPGQGLRLIYYSQIVNDFQKGDIAEGYSVSREKKESFPLTVTSAQKNPTAFYLCASSLSTSGYEQYFGPGTRLTVT.

This clonotype was seen at least ten times. This sequence joins TRBV3-1 and TRBJ2-5; D is ambiguous. V lost 3 bases and J 1 base, leaving 12 bases between the germline ends. Looked up from germline, CDR1 is LGHDT and CDR2 is YNNKEL (reference sequence). The CDR3 consists of 15 residues. CDR3 DNA sequence: TGTGCCAGCAGCCAGAACCCCCAAGCCCAAGAGACCCAGTACTTC. This translates into CASSQNPQAQETQYF.

There are many counts of this clonotype. A read error is possible here, since a much larger clone lies one base away. The J gene is TRBJ1-2, the V gene TRBV12-3 or TRBV12-4; no clear D. Trimming left V 3 bases short and J 4 bases short, with 15 bases between. CDR3 length equals 15 residues. The DNA of the CDR3 is TGTGCCAGCAGTTTCGCGCGAGGAAAAGCCTATGGCTACACCTTC. Its protein product is CASSFARGKAYGYTF.

There are many counts of this clonotype. The junction differs from germline at one of its ends, possibly a read error. The gene calls are TRBV24-1 and TRBJ2-5; a possible D gene is TRBD2 (5 bases). The CDR3 is 14 residues long. Per the germline V gene, CDR1 is KGHDR and CDR2 is SFDVKD. The CDR3 is CATRDSPPKDTQYF. In DNA form, the CDR3 reads TGTGCCACCAGGGACTCGCCCCCAAAAGACACCCAGTACTTC.